This T cell receptor (beta chain) was sequenced for a study of Ad26.COV2.S vaccination and SARS-CoV-2 variants. The protocol was immunoSEQ multiplex PCR, while the TCRdb copy is restricted to in-frame clones and leaves out a portion. Here the sample spans roughly 680,000 clones, roughly 90% being singletons. With respect to this clone: Its specificity is unknown.

The germline V gene has CDR1 LNHNV and CDR2 YYDKDF (reference sequence). The V gene lost 5 bases and the J gene lost 2 bases, with 9 bases spanning the gap. The CDR3 extends over 13 amino acids. Findings of the study overall: Vaccine recipients posted higher spike-specific TCR breadth than their placebo counterparts.

Regarding treatment: some 20 received Ad26.COV2.S at low or high dose, single or two shots; about five received placebo; per-sample allocation not given. Collection of samples fell on day 63 after the first vaccine or placebo injection. The material sequenced was peripheral blood, taken in a trial of Ad26.COV2.S vaccine versus placebo. The chain couples TRBV15 to TRBJ1-1; D unclear. The sequence was obtained from a person between 18 and 59 years old who received the Ad26.COV2.S COVID-19 vaccine or a placebo. The CDR3 loop reads CATSPGPNTEAFF. The CDR3 nucleotides read TGTGCCACCAGCCCAGGCCCCAACACTGAAGCTTTCTTT.